This T cell receptor beta chain was found in a study of Ad26.COV2.S vaccination and SARS-CoV-2 variants. The overall study: Donor participated within the Ad26.COV2.S arm of the COV1001 trial. General study points: Higher spike-specific TCR breadth was found in vaccine recipients than in placebo recipients. In TCR breadth and depth analyses, total T cell responses may have been underestimated.

The treatment is: 15 to 20 received Ad26.COV2.S at low or high dose, single or two shots; roughly five received placebo; per-sample allocation not given. It was on day 63 after the first vaccine or placebo injection that samples were taken. As concerns this clone: What it recognizes is unknown.

Clones were sequenced by immunoSEQ multiplex PCR, and TCRdb holds only the in-frame ones, with some missing. The sample has hundreds of thousands of clones; 85% are singletons. This clonotype originated in a person aged 18-60 years who received the Ad26.COV2.S COVID-19 vaccine or a placebo. The sample was peripheral blood, taken in a trial of Ad26.COV2.S vaccine versus placebo.

CDR3 loop: CASSGSHSGVSNEQFF. In nucleotides, the CDR3 is TGTGCCAGCAGCGGATCCCATAGTGGGGTTTCGAATGAGCAGTTCTTC. The J gene is TRBJ2-1, the V gene TRBV9; no reliable D call. Germline V gene lookup returns CDR1 SGDLS and CDR2 YYNGEE. This CDR3 spans 16 amino acids. Trimming took off 3 bases at V and 7 bases at J, with 20 bases between the two ends.